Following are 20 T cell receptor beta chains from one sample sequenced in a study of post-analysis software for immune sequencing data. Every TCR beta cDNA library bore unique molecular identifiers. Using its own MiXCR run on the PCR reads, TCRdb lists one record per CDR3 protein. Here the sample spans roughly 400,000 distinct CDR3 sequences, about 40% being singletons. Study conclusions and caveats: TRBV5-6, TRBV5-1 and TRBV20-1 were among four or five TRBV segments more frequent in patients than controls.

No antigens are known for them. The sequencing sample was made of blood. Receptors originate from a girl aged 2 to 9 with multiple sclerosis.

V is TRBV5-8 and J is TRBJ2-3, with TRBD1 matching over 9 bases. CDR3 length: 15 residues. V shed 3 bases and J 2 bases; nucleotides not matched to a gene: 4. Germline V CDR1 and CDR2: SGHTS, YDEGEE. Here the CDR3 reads CASSYRDRVTDTQYF. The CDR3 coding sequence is TGTGCCAGCAGCTACCGGGACAGGGTCACAGATACGCAGTATTTT.

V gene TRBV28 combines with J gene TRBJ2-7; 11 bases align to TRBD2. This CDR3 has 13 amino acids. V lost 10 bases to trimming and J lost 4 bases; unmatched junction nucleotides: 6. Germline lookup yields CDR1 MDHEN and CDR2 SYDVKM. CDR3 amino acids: CATSGLAVYEQYF. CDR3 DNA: TGTGCCACCTCGGGACTAGCGGTTTACGAGCAGTACTTC.

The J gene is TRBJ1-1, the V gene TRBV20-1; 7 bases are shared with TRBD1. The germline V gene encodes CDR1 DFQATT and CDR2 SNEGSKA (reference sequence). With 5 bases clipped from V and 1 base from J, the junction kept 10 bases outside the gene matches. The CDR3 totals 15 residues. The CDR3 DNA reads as TGCAGTGCTCTGCCCCTGGACAGGTGGAACACTGAAGCTTTCTTT. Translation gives CSALPLDRWNTEAFF.

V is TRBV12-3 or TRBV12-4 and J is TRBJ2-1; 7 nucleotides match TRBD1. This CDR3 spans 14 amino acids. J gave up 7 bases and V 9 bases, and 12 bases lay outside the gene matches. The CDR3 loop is CASRNDRESNEQFF. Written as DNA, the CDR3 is TGTGCCAGTAGGAACGACAGGGAGAGTAATGAGCAGTTCTTC.

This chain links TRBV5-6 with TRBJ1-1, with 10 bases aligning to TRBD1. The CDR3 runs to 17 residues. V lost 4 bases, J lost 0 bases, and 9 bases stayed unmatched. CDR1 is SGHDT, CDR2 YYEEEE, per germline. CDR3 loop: CASSPGGQGILNTEAFF. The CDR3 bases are TGTGCCAGCAGCCCAGGGGGACAGGGGATTCTGAACACTGAAGCTTTCTTT.

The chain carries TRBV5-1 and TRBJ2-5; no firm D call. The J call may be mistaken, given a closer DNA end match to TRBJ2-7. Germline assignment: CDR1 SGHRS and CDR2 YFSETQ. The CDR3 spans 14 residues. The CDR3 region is CASSLEGKAYEQYF. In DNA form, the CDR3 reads TGCGCCAGCAGCTTGGAAGGCAAAGCCTACGAGCAGTACTTC.

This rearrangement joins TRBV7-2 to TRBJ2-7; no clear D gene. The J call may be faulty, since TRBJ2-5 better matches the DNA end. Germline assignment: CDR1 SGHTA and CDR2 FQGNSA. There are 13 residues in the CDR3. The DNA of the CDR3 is TGTGCCAGCAGCTTAGTTCCGGCGGAGACCCAGTACTTC. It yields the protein CASSLVPAETQYF.

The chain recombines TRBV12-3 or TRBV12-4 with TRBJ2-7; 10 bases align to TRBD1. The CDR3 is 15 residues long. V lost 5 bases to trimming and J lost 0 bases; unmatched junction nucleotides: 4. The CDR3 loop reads CASSRWDRGSYEQYF. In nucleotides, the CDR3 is TGTGCCAGCAGTCGTTGGGACAGGGGCTCCTACGAGCAGTACTTC.

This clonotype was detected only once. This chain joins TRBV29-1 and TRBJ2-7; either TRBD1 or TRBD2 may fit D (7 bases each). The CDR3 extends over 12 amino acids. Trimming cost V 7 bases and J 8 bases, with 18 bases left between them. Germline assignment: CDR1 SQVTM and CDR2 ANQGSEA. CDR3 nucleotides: TGCAGCGCCCGGGAGCAGGGGGGGCAGCAGTACTTC. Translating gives CSAREQGGQQYF.

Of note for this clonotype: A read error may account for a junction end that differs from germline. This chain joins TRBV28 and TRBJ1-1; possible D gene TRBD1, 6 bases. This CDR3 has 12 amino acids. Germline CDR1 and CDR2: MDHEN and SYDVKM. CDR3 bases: TGCGCCAGCAGACTACTACAGGGTGAAGCTTTCTTT. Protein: CASRLLQGEAFF.

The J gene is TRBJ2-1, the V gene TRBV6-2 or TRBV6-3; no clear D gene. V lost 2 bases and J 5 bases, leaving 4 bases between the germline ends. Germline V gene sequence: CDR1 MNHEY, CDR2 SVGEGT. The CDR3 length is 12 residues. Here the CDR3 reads CASSYTDNEQFF. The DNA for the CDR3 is TGTGCCAGCAGTTACACAGACAATGAGCAGTTCTTC.

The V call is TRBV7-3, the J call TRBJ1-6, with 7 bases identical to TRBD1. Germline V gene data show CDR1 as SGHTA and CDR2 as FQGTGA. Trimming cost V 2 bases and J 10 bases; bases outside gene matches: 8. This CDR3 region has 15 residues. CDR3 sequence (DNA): TGTGCCAGCAGCTTAGGACAGGCCGGGAGCTCACCCCTCCACTTT. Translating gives CASSLGQAGSSPLHF.

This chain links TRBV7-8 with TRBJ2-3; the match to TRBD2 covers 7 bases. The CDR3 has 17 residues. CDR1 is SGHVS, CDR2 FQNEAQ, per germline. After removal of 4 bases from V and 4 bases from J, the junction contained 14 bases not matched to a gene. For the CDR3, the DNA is TGTGCCAGCAGCTACGTCAGACTAGCAACAAAGTCAGATACGCAGTATTTT. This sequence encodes CASSYVRLATKSDTQYF.

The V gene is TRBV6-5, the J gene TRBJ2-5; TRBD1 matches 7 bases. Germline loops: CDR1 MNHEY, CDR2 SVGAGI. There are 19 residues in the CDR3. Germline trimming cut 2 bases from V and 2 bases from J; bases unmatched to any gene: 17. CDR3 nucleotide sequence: TGTGCCAGCAGTTACCCTTTCTATCGGACAGGATTCCCGCAAGAGACCCAGTACTTC. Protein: CASSYPFYRTGFPQETQYF.

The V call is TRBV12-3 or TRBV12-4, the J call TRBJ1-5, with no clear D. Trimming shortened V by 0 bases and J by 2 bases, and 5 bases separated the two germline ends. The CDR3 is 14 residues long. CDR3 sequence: CASSLASGNQPQHF. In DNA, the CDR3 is TGTGCCAGCAGTTTAGCGTCAGGCAATCAGCCCCAGCATTTT.

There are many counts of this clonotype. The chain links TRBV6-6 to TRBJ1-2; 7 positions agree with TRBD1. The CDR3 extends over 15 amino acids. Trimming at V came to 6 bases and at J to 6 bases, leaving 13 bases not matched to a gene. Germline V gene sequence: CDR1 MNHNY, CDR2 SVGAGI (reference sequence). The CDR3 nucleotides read TGTGCCAGCAGCCTCGTCTCCAGGGGGGGGGATGGCTACACCTTC. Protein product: CASSLVSRGGDGYTF.

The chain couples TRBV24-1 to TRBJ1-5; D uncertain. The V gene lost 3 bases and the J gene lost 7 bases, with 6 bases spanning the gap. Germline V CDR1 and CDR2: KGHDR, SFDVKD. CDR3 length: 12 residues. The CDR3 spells CATSDTGQPQHF. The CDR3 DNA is TGTGCCACCAGTGATACCGGACAGCCCCAGCATTTT.

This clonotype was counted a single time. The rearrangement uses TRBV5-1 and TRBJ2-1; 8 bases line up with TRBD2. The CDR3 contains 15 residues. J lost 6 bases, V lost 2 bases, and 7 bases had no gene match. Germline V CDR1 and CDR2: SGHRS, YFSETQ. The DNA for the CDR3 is TGCGCCAGCAGCTTAGGACTAGCAATCCCCAATGAGCAGTTCTTC. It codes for CASSLGLAIPNEQFF.

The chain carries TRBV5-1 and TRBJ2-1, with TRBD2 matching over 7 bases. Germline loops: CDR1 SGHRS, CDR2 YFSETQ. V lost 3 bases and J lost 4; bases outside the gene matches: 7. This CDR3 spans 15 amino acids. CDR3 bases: TGCGCCAGCAGCTGGGGAGGGAGCCATTACAATGAGCAGTTCTTC. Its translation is CASSWGGSHYNEQFF.

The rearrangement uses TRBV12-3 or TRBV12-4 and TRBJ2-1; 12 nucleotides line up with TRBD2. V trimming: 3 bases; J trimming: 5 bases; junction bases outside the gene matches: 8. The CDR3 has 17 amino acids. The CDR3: CASSFLAGGPRHNEQFF. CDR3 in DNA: TGTGCCAGCAGTTTTCTAGCGGGAGGGCCTAGGCACAATGAGCAGTTCTTC.